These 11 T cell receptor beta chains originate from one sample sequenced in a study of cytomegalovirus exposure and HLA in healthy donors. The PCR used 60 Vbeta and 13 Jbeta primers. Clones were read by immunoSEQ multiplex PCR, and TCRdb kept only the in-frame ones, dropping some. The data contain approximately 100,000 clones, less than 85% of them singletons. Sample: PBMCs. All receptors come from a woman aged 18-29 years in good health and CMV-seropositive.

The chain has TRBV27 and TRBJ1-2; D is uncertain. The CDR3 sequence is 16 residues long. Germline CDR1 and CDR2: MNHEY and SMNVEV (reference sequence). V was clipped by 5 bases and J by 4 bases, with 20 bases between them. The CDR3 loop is CASSPKTRPGGYGYTF. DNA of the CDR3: TGTGCCAGCAGTCCGAAGACCCGTCCTGGCGGCTATGGCTACACCTTC.

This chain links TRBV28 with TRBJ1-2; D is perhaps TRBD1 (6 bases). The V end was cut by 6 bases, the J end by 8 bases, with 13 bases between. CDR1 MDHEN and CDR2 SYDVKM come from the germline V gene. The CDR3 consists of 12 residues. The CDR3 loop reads CASSRDRSGYTF. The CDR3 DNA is TGTGCCAGCAGCAGAGACAGGTCCGGCTACACCTTC.

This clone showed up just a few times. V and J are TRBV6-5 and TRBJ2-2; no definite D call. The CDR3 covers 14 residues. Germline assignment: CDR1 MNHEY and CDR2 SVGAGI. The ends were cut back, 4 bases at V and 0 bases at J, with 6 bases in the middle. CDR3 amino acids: CASSSTTNTGELFF. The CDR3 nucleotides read TGTGCCAGCAGTTCGACAACGAACACCGGGGAGCTGTTTTTT.

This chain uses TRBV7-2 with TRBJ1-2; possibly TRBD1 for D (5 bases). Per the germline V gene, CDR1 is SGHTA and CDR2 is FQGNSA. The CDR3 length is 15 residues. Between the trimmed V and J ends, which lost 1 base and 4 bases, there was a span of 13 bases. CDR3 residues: CASSLVGGAGYGYTF. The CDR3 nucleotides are TGTGCCAGCAGCTTAGTCGGCGGGGCTGGCTATGGCTACACCTTC.

CDR3 loop: CASSLVVTGDTGELFF. In nucleotides, the CDR3 is TGTGCCAGCAGCCTCGTAGTGACAGGGGACACCGGGGAGCTGTTTTTT. This chain uses TRBV11-2 with TRBJ2-2; 8 bases are a match to TRBD1. The V gene's germline CDR1 is SGHAT and CDR2 FQNNGV. V lost 5 bases, J lost 3 bases, and 8 bases stayed unmatched. CDR3 length equals 16 residues. Using reference TRBV11-2 and TRBJ2-2 for the parts outside the CDR3, the full variable domain is EAGVAQSPRYKIIEKRQSVAFWCNPISGHATLYWYQQILGQGPKLLIQFQNNGVVDDSQLPKDRFSAERLKGVDSTLKIQPAKLEDSAVYLCASSLVVTGDTGELFFGEGSRLTVL.

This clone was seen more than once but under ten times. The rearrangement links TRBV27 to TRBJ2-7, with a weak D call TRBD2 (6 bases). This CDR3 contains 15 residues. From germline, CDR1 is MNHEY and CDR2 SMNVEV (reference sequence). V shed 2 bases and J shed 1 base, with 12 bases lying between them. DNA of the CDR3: TGTGCCAGCAGTTTAACATGGGACTCTTCCTACGAGCAGTACTTC. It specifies CASSLTWDSSYEQYF.

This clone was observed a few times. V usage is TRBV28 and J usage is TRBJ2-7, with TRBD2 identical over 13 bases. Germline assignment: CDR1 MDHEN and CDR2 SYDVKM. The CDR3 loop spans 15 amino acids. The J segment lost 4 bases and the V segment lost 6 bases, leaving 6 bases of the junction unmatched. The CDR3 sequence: CASSPGLAGKYEQYF. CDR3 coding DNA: TGTGCCAGCAGCCCGGGACTAGCGGGGAAGTACGAGCAGTACTTC. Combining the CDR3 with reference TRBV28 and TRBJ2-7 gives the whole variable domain DVKVTQSSRYLVKRTGEKVFLECVQDMDHENMFWYRQDPGLGLRLIYFSYDVKMKEKGDIPEGYSVSREKKERFSLILESASTNQTSMYLCASSPGLAGKYEQYFGPGTRLTVT.

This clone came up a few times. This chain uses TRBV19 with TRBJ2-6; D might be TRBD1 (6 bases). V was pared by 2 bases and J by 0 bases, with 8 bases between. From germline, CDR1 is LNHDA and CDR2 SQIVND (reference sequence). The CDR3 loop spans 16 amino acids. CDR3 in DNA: TGTGCCAGTAGTATAACAGGGAACTCTGGGGCCAACGTCCTGACTTTC. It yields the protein CASSITGNSGANVLTF. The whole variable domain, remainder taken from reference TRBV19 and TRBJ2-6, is DGGITQSPKYLFRKEGQNVTLSCEQNLNHDAMYWYRQDPGQGLRLIYYSQIVNDFQKGDIAEGYSVSREKKESFPLTVTSAQKNPTAFYLCASSITGNSGANVLTFGAGSRLTVL.

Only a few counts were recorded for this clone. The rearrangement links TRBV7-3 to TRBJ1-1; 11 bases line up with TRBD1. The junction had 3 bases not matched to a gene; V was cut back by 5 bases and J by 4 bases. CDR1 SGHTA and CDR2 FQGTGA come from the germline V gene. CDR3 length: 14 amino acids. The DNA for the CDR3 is TGTGCCAGCAGCGCCGGGACAGGGGGCACTGAAGCTTTCTTT. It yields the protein CASSAGTGGTEAFF. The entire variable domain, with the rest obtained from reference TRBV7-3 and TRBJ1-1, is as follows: GAGVSQTPSNKVTEKGKYVELRCDPISGHTALYWYRQSLGQGPEFLIYFQGTGAADDSGLPNDRFFAVRPEGSVSTLKIQRTERGDSAVYLCASSAGTGGTEAFFGQGTRLTVV.

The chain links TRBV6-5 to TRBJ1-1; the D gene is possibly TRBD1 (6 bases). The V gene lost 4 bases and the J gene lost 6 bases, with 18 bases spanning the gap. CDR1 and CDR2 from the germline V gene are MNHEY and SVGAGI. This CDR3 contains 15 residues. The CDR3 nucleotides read TGTGCCAGCAGTTCGCGGGGGGCAAAAGGCGCTGAAGCTTTCTTT. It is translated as CASSSRGAKGAEAFF.

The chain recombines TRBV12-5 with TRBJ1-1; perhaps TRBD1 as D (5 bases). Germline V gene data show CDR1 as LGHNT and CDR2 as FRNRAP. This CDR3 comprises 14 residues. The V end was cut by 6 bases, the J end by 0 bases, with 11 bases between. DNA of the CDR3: TGTGCTAGTGGCCTGGGGCAGGTGAACACTGAAGCTTTCTTT. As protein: CASGLGQVNTEAFF.